These T cell receptor beta chains were read from a single sample in a study of T cells in tumors after PD-1 blockade. TCRdb keeps only in-frame clones here, not all; method: immunoSEQ multiplex PCR. Here the sample spans tens of thousands of clones, around 67% being singletons. The sample here was PBMCs, taken after anti-PD-1 treatment. The origin of the receptors is a human donor with basal cell carcinoma. CDR3s include the opening cysteine and the closing phenylalanine or tryptophan. The D gene is left open where the match is weak. Clone size is stated in some rows and not others, as once, few, many or a class when expanded.

V gene	clone size	J gene	D gene	CDR3 protein	CDR3 DNA
TRBV28	-	TRBJ1-2	TRBD1	CASTVGTDYGYTF	TGTGCCAGCACCGTGGGGACAGACTATGGCTACACCTTC
TRBV24-1	-	TRBJ2-5	TRBD2	CATSGRLAGGETQYF	TGTGCCACCAGTGGAAGACTAGCGGGGGGAGAGACCCAGTACTTC
TRBV28	-	TRBJ1-4	-	CASSLSRTVNEKLFF	TGTGCCAGCAGTTTATCGCGGACAGTTAATGAAAAACTGTTTTTT
TRBV7-2	-	TRBJ2-5	TRBD2	CASSLDRPSGVETQYF	TGTGCCAGCAGCTTAGATCGTCCTAGCGGGGTAGAGACCCAGTACTTC
TRBV7-9	-	TRBJ2-5	-	CASSPRGVAQETQYF	TGTGCCAGCAGCCCAAGGGGGGTAGCACAAGAGACCCAGTACTTC
TRBV7-9	-	TRBJ2-5	-	CASSFQGPRETQYF	TGTGCCAGCAGCTTCCAGGGTCCCAGGGAGACCCAGTACTTC
TRBV7-9	-	TRBJ2-5	TRBD1	CASRSSRGQGAQETQYF	TGTGCCAGCAGATCTTCAAGGGGACAGGGGGCCCAAGAGACCCAGTACTTC
TRBV19	-	TRBJ2-3	TRBD2	CASSVITSGGIDTQYF	TGTGCCAGTAGTGTCATAACTAGCGGGGGTATAGATACGCAGTATTTT
TRBV2	-	TRBJ2-2	-	CASVRNGNTGELFF	TGTGCCAGCGTACGGAACGGGAACACCGGGGAGCTGTTTTTT
TRBV6-1	-	TRBJ2-2	-	CASSEQGSTGELFF	TGTGCCAGCAGTGAACAGGGGAGCACCGGGGAGCTGTTTTTT
TRBV20-1	-	TRBJ2-5	-	CSAGTETQYF	TGCAGTGCCGGGACCGAGACCCAGTACTTC
TRBV11-3	-	TRBJ2-1	-	CASSLGGEQFF	TGTGCCAGCAGCTTAGGTGGTGAGCAGTTCTTC
TRBV30	few	TRBJ1-3	TRBD1	CAWSAGTGPGNTIYF	TGTGCCTGGAGCGCCGGGACAGGCCCTGGAAACACCATATATTTT
TRBV7-2	-	TRBJ1-5	-	CASSLNPNQPQHF	TGTGCCAGCAGCTTAAACCCCAATCAGCCCCAGCATTTT
TRBV19	-	TRBJ1-6	-	CASSIGQGPSPLHF	TGTGCCAGTAGTATAGGCCAGGGGCCTTCACCCCTCCACTTT
TRBV5-1	-	TRBJ2-5	-	CASSLSRQQETQYF	TGCGCCAGCAGCTTGTCTCGACAGCAAGAGACCCAGTACTTC
TRBV5-1	few	TRBJ2-3	TRBD2	CASSRTGGASTDTQYF	TGCGCCAGCAGTCGAACGGGGGGAGCTAGCACAGATACGCAGTATTTT
TRBV4-1	-	TRBJ2-1	-	CASSQDRAAYNEQFF	TGCGCCAGCAGCCAAGATAGGGCAGCATACAATGAGCAGTTCTTC
TRBV5-4	few	TRBJ2-7	-	CASSSGTAAGYEQYF	TGTGCCAGCAGCTCCGGGACGGCCGCGGGCTACGAGCAGTACTTC
TRBV29-1	-	TRBJ2-7	TRBD1	CSVSRDRGLGEQYF	TGCAGCGTTTCTCGGGACAGGGGGCTGGGGGAGCAGTACTTC
TRBV7-2	once	TRBJ1-1	-	CASRPGIMNTEAFF	TGTGCCAGCAGGCCGGGGATAATGAACACTGAAGCTTTCTTT
TRBV7-2	-	TRBJ2-5	TRBD2	CASSLGLAAETQYF	TGTGCCAGCAGCTTAGGACTAGCGGCGGAGACCCAGTACTTC
TRBV6-5	-	TRBJ2-7	TRBD1	CASRGTGQGYEQYF	TGTGCCAGCCGAGGGACGGGACAGGGCTACGAGCAGTACTTC
TRBV12-3/TRBV12-4	-	TRBJ2-3	-	CASSLTDTQYF	TGTGCCAGCAGTTTAACCGATACGCAGTATTTT
TRBV5-1	once	TRBJ2-1	TRBD2	CASSLISYKRGGGNEQFF	TGCGCCAGCAGCTTGATATCCTACAAGCGGGGGGGCGGCAATGAGCAGTTCTTC
TRBV24-1	-	TRBJ2-7	-	CATSDLSPNRASCVEQYF	TGTGCCACCAGTGATTTGAGCCCCAACAGGGCCTCATGTGTTGAGCAGTACTTC
TRBV7-9	-	TRBJ2-1	-	CASRRKGESYNEQFF	TGTGCCAGCAGACGGAAGGGAGAATCCTACAATGAGCAGTTCTTC
TRBV6-5	-	TRBJ2-1	-	CASSSRANEQFF	TGTGCCAGCAGTAGTAGGGCAAATGAGCAGTTCTTC
TRBV3-1/TRBV3-2	few	TRBJ2-3	-	CASSQDGGLRDTQYF	TGTGCCAGCAGCCAAGACGGGGGGCTCAGAGATACGCAGTATTTT
TRBV2	few	TRBJ2-2	-	CASSEAMVRDTGELFF	TGTGCCAGCAGTGAAGCTATGGTCAGGGATACCGGGGAGCTGTTTTTT
TRBV7-8	-	TRBJ1-6	-	CASSARGGSGRNDNSPLHF	TGTGCCAGCAGCGCCCGCGGGGGGAGCGGGCGGAACGATAATTCACCCCTCCACTTT
TRBV11-3	few	TRBJ2-5	TRBD2	CASSPTSSVETQYF	TGTGCCAGCAGCCCGACTAGCTCGGTGGAGACCCAGTACTTC
TRBV18	-	TRBJ1-3	-	CASSRDRSGNTIYF	TGTGCCAGCTCACGAGACAGGTCTGGAAACACCATATATTTT
TRBV6-5	-	TRBJ1-2	TRBD1	CASSFGQGFRYGYTF	TGTGCCAGCAGTTTTGGACAGGGTTTCCGATATGGCTACACCTTC
TRBV4-2	once	TRBJ1-2	-	CASSQDKDPKGGYTF	TGTGCCAGCAGCCAAGATAAGGACCCCAAGGGGGGCTACACCTTC
TRBV5-4	-	TRBJ1-1	-	CASRTMNTEAFF	TGTGCCAGCAGGACAATGAACACTGAAGCTTTCTTT
TRBV9	once	TRBJ2-1	-	CASTRTPTWGDEQFF	TGTGCCAGCACCCGAACCCCCACTTGGGGTGATGAGCAGTTCTTC
TRBV4-2	once	TRBJ1-1	-	CASSQDRAGAFF	TGTGCCAGCAGCCAAGACAGAGCTGGGGCTTTCTTT
TRBV19	-	TRBJ1-6	-	CASSPTGTPTLHF	TGTGCCAGTAGTCCGACAGGTACCCCCACCCTCCACTTT
TRBV13	-	TRBJ2-5	TRBD2	CASSSGLAAWETQYF	TGTGCCAGCAGCTCCGGACTAGCGGCGTGGGAGACCCAGTACTTC
TRBV18	-	TRBJ2-3	-	CASSPSTDTQYF	TGTGCCAGCTCACCAAGCACAGATACGCAGTATTTT
TRBV15	few	TRBJ1-2	-	CATSREIDSARVGYTF	TGTGCCACCAGCAGAGAAATCGACAGCGCTAGAGTCGGCTACACCTTC